The 23 T cell receptor beta chains below come from one sample, sequenced in a study of post-analysis software for immune sequencing data. Regarding the study as a whole: TRBV5-6, TRBV5-1 and TRBV20-1 were among five TRBV segments more frequent in patients than controls.

These receptors have no identified antigens. Sequencing libraries made from TCR beta cDNA carried unique molecular identifiers. Using its own MiXCR run on the PCR reads, TCRdb lists one record per CDR3 protein. The sample includes fewer than 850,000 distinct CDR3 sequences, roughly 27% of them seen just once. Sequencing input: blood. These receptors were taken from a girl aged 10 to 17 with multiple sclerosis.

The chain has TRBV29-1 and TRBJ1-4; D possibly corresponds to TRBD1 (5 bases). The CDR3 runs 15 residues. The V end lost 7 bases, the J end lost 3 bases, and 18 bases lay between the germline ends. Germline lookup yields CDR1 SQVTM and CDR2 ANQGSEA. In DNA form, the CDR3 reads TGCAGCGCATTAACGTCAGGGTGGTCTAATGAAAAACTGTTTTTT. Amino acids: CSALTSGWSNEKLFF.

This clonotype was recorded a few times. The CDR3 here is CASSLGQGSGQPQHF. The CDR3 nucleotides are TGTGCCAGCAGCTTGGGACAGGGTTCCGGTCAGCCCCAGCATTTT. The rearrangement links TRBV5-5 to TRBJ1-5; 7 bases match TRBD1. Trimming at V came to 0 bases and at J to 6 bases, leaving 6 bases not matched to a gene. The CDR3 extends over 15 amino acids. Germline V gene lookup returns CDR1 SGHKS and CDR2 YYEKEE (reference sequence).

The chain carries TRBV12-3 or TRBV12-4 and TRBJ1-4; possibly TRBD2 for D (5 bases). TRBJ2-2 explains the end of the DNA better; the J call may be wrong. CDR3 size: 13 residues. CDR3 region: CASSLAGVTELFF. The CDR3 nucleotides are TGTGCCAGTTCGTTGGCGGGTGTGACGGAGCTGTTTTTT.

The chain recombines TRBV28 with TRBJ1-5; D perhaps matches TRBD1 (6 bases). The CDR3 covers 15 residues. Germline CDR1 reads MDHEN; CDR2 reads SYDVKM. The V and J ends lost 5 bases and 0 bases respectively, with 11 bases between them. This chain's CDR3 is CASSRGQISNQPQHF. Here the CDR3 DNA reads TGTGCCAGCAGTCGTGGACAGATTAGCAATCAGCCCCAGCATTTT.

This clonotype was counted ten times or more. V usage is TRBV27 and J usage is TRBJ2-1; a possible D gene is TRBD2 (6 bases). Germline assignment: CDR1 MNHEY and CDR2 SMNVEV (reference sequence). This CDR3 contains 15 residues. V was trimmed by 5 bases and J by 10 bases, leaving 21 bases between them. CDR3 nucleotides: TGTGCCAGCAGTCCCATAACCCCCAGCGCGGGGGAGCAGTTCTTC. Encoded protein: CASSPITPSAGEQFF.

This clonotype has only a few counts. The chain couples TRBV5-1 to TRBJ2-7, with D hard to call. The germline gives CDR1 SGHRS, CDR2 YFSETQ. CDR3 length: 15 amino acids. The germline V and J ends were trimmed by 0 bases and 3 bases, with 13 bases remaining between them. CDR3 region: CASSLASGEGYEQYF. The CDR3 nucleotides are TGCGCCAGCAGCTTGGCTTCTGGCGAAGGCTACGAGCAGTACTTC. The variable domain in full, completed from reference TRBV5-1 and TRBJ2-7, reads KAGVTQTPRYLIKTRGQQVTLSCSPISGHRSVSWYQQTPGQGLQFLFEYFSETQRNKGNFPGRFSGRQFSNSRSEMNVSTLELGDSALYLCASSLASGEGYEQYFGPGTRLTVT.

In this sample, this clonotype turned up a few times. The genes are TRBV18 and TRBJ2-3, with unresolved D. Between the trimmed V and J ends, which lost 6 bases and 6 bases, there was a span of 13 bases. CDR1 and CDR2 (germline): KGHSH, LQKENI. CDR3 length: 13 residues. CDR3: CASSPVVVDTQYF. CDR3 sequence (DNA): TGTGCCAGCTCCCCGGTGGTCGTGGATACGCAGTATTTT.

Worth noting for this clonotype: A much larger clone differs by one base, so this may be a read error. The V and J genes are TRBV4-3 and TRBJ2-5, with 8 bases aligning to TRBD2. The CDR3 has 17 residues. CDR1 and CDR2 from the germline V gene are LGHNA and YSLEER. V was pared by 0 bases and J by 11 bases, with 17 bases of the junction left unmatched. CDR3 sequence: CASSQDMAGGRYNEQYF. CDR3 coding DNA: TGCGCCAGCAGCCAAGATATGGCGGGGGGCAGGTACAATGAGCAGTACTTC.

A word on this clonotype: Relative to the germline gene, one junction end is altered; a read error may explain this. The rearrangement uses TRBV4-3 and TRBJ2-1, with TRBD1 identical over 8 bases. The germline V gene has CDR1 LGHNA and CDR2 YSLEER. CDR3 length equals 15 residues. This chain's CDR3 is CASSRQGHSVYERFF. CDR3 bases: TGCGCCAGCAGCCGACAGGGGCATAGCGTGTATGAGCGGTTCTTC.

The chain has TRBV2 and TRBJ2-1; no reliable D call. Trimming pared 3 bases from V and 7 bases from J, leaving 13 bases between. Germline assignment: CDR1 SNHLY and CDR2 FYNNEI. The CDR3 loop spans 14 amino acids. CDR3 DNA sequence: TGTGCCAGCAGTGATGGTCGGCTGCGGAATGAGCAGTTCTTC. It encodes CASSDGRLRNEQFF.

V and J are TRBV20-1 and TRBJ2-3; 7 bases map to TRBD2. The V gene's germline CDR1 is DFQATT and CDR2 SNEGSKA (reference sequence). This CDR3 comprises 15 residues. The junction had 10 bases not matched to a gene; V was cut back by 3 bases and J by 4 bases. CDR3 protein: CSASMAGAFADTQYF. Here the CDR3 DNA reads TGCAGTGCTAGTATGGCGGGAGCTTTCGCAGATACGCAGTATTTT.

This chain links TRBV6-6 with TRBJ2-1, with 7 positions matching TRBD2. This CDR3 is built from 15 residues. V shed 2 bases, J shed 3 bases, and the junction held 4 bases outside the gene matches. Germline CDR1 MNHNY, CDR2 SVGAGI (reference sequence). The CDR3 region has the DNA TGTGCCAGCAGTTACAGCGGGACCTTCTACAATGAGCAGTTCTTC. Protein product: CASSYSGTFYNEQFF.

Comments on this clonotype: A read error may account for a junction end that differs from germline. This sequence joins TRBV20-1 and TRBJ2-2; 13 bases match TRBD2. CDR1 DFQATT and CDR2 SNEGSKA come from the germline V gene (reference sequence). This CDR3 contains 15 residues. DNA of the CDR3: TGCAGTGCTGGACTAGCGGGAGCGAACACCGGGGAGCGGTTTTTT. This sequence encodes CSAGLAGANTGERFF.

This clonotype was seen many times. The rearrangement joins TRBV15 to TRBJ2-3; no clear D. The CDR3 spans 14 residues. The V and J ends lost 1 base and 4 bases respectively, with 9 bases between them. Germline CDR1 LNHNV, CDR2 YYDKDF (reference sequence). The CDR3 is CATSRGGEADTQYF. The CDR3 region has the DNA TGTGCCACCAGCAGAGGGGGTGAGGCAGATACGCAGTATTTT.

The chain couples TRBV5-5 to TRBJ2-4; D gene uncertain. CDR1 SGHKS and CDR2 YYEKEE come from the germline V gene (reference sequence). V shed 0 bases and J shed 0 bases, with 19 bases lying between them. The CDR3 has 19 residues. The CDR3 spells CASSLAAGRMDLAKNIQYF. The CDR3, as DNA: TGTGCCAGCAGCTTGGCCGCTGGACGGATGGACCTAGCCAAAAACATTCAGTACTTC.

V gene TRBV5-1 combines with J gene TRBJ2-5; D is possibly TRBD2 (6 bases). Germline V gene data show CDR1 as SGHRS and CDR2 as YFSETQ. The CDR3 length is 15 residues. Trimming cost V 1 base and J 5 bases, with 15 bases left between them. CDR3 sequence (DNA): TGCGCCAGCAGCTTGTGGGGCGGGGACGTGGAGACCCAGTACTTC. Its protein product is CASSLWGGDVETQYF.

This clonotype was counted a few times. This chain uses TRBV6-5 with TRBJ1-4; D is unresolved. Germline assignment: CDR1 MNHEY and CDR2 SVGAGI. Trimming removed 2 bases at V and 6 bases at J, with 22 bases between. The CDR3 sequence is 18 residues long. As DNA, the CDR3 is TGTGCCAGCAGTTACGGTCGAGCTTTGGGAGGCGGGGATGAAAAACTGTTTTTT. Protein: CASSYGRALGGGDEKLFF.

Note on this clonotype: At one of its ends the junction is not consistent with the germline gene, which may arise from a read error. V is TRBV7-2 and J is TRBJ2-1, with 12 nucleotides matching TRBD2. There are 16 residues in the CDR3. Per the germline V gene, CDR1 is SGHTA and CDR2 is FQGNSA. This CDR3 reads CASSLGASGGGETQFF. The CDR3 DNA reads TGCGCCAGCAGCTTAGGTGCTAGCGGGGGGGGAGAGACCCAGTTCTTC.

This chain connects TRBV5-1 to TRBJ2-5; 11 bases map to TRBD1. This CDR3 contains 15 residues. Germline lookup yields CDR1 SGHRS and CDR2 YFSETQ. The ends lost 0 bases at V and 2 bases at J; junction bases unmatched: 0. Here the CDR3 DNA reads TGCGCCAGCAGCTTGGGGGACAGGGGGCAAGAGACCCAGTACTTC. It is translated as CASSLGDRGQETQYF.

This clonotype was observed a handful of times. This chain uses TRBV5-1 with TRBJ2-1; D not certain. This CDR3 has 15 amino acids. CDR1 and CDR2 (germline): SGHRS, YFSETQ. V was pared by 4 bases and J by 0 bases, with 11 bases between. The CDR3 sequence is CASSPSITSYNEQFF. CDR3 in DNA: TGCGCCAGCAGCCCGAGTATAACCTCCTACAATGAGCAGTTCTTC.

The rearrangement joins TRBV20-1 to TRBJ2-7; the D gene is possibly TRBD2 (5 bases). This CDR3 region has 11 residues. Germline V gene lookup returns CDR1 DFQATT and CDR2 SNEGSKA (reference sequence). The CDR3 DNA follows: TGCAGCGTTCTCGGGGACTACGAGCAGTACTTC. This translates into CSVLGDYEQYF.

The chain recombines TRBV20-1 with TRBJ2-1, with 13 bases fitting TRBD2. The junction had 8 bases not matched to a gene; V was cut back by 5 bases and J by 13 bases. The CDR3 consists of 13 residues. CDR1 and CDR2 from the germline V gene are DFQATT and SNEGSKA (reference sequence). CDR3 coding DNA: TGCAGTGCTGGGACTAGCGGGATCCCCGCTCAGTTCTTC. Amino acid sequence: CSAGTSGIPAQFF.

This sequence joins TRBV28 and TRBJ1-6; tentative D call: TRBD1 (5 bases). The CDR3 covers 16 residues. Germline V lookup: CDR1 MDHEN, CDR2 SYDVKM. Trimming removed 6 bases at V and 0 bases at J, with 12 bases between. The CDR3 bases are TGTGCCAGCAGCCCTTCCGACAGCTCCTATAATTCACCCCTCCACTTT. Its translation is CASSPSDSSYNSPLHF.